The clone carrying this T cell receptor beta chain has just a few counts. The antigen remains undetermined. There are 13 residues in the CDR3. Germline assignment: CDR1 DFQATT and CDR2 SNEGSKA (reference sequence). The V and J ends lost 6 bases and 7 bases, in that order; junction bases with no gene match: 11. As for time point: persistent/refractory GD, antithyroid drugs over 5 years with positive TRAb. PBMC RNA served as the TCR library source. The sample originates from a study of regulatory T cells in long-lasting Graves disease. Arm-PCR of CDR3 regions and iRepertoire HTBI primers were used to build TCR beta libraries. MiXCR was run by TCRdb on the multiplex PCR reads, yielding one entry per CDR3 protein. The sample carries 250,000 to 300,000 distinct CDR3 sequences, 22% recorded once. Study-level points and caveats: TCR diversity was lower in persistent than newly diagnosed Graves' disease.

Source: peripheral blood mononuclear cells (PBMCs), taken when the disease was refractory, from a patient treated with antithyroid drugs. The chain employs TRBV20-1 and TRBJ2-7, with 8 nucleotides matching TRBD2. This TCR derives from a female donor with Graves disease. The CDR3 nucleotides read TGCAGTGCCAAGGGAGCGGGAGCTGGGGAGCAGTACTTC. It translates to CSAKGAGAGEQYF.